Below, 29 T cell receptor beta chains from the same sample are listed, as sequenced in a study of cytomegalovirus exposure and HLA in healthy donors. PCR primers comprised 60 Vbeta and 13 Jbeta primers. Measured with immunoSEQ multiplex PCR; TCRdb has only the in-frame clones, and not every one. The sample carries around 130,000 clones, about two thirds recorded once. Material: PBMCs. The receptors were gathered from a human donor in good health.

As regards this clone: One end of the junction is discordant with germline, which a read error may explain. The rearrangement uses TRBV7-9 and TRBJ2-5; D may be TRBD2 (6 bases). The germline V gene has CDR1 SEHNR and CDR2 FQNEAQ (reference sequence). The CDR3 runs 14 residues. The CDR3 DNA follows: TGTTCCAGCAGCTCCTTAGCGGTCTCGGGGACCCAGTACTTC. As protein: CSSSSLAVSGTQYF.

The chain joins TRBV7-2 to TRBJ2-7; 11 bases line up with TRBD2. Germline assignment: CDR1 SGHTA and CDR2 FQGNSA. The V gene end was trimmed by 7 bases and the J gene end by 8 bases; junction bases not matched to a gene: 10. The CDR3 is 14 amino acids. The CDR3 spells CASTKPGLAAKQYF. The CDR3 bases are TGTGCCAGCACGAAGCCGGGACTAGCGGCAAAGCAGTACTTC.

V usage is TRBV28 and J usage is TRBJ1-2; D ambiguous. Germline-derived CDR1 and CDR2 are MDHEN and SYDVKM. The CDR3 is 16 amino acids. V lost 4 bases to trimming and J lost 7 bases, with 22 bases between them. CDR3 loop: CASSSFSGSVPRGYTF. The CDR3 nucleotides are TGTGCCAGCAGTTCCTTTTCAGGTTCCGTTCCCCGTGGCTACACCTTC.

V usage is TRBV11-1 and J usage is TRBJ2-5, with TRBD2 matching over 9 bases. V shed 5 bases, J shed 5 bases, and the junction held 9 bases outside the gene matches. From germline, CDR1 is SGHAT and CDR2 FQDESV (reference sequence). This CDR3 spans 15 amino acids. CDR3 DNA: TGTGCCAGCAGCAAGGAACTAGCGGGCGGCGAGACCCAGTACTTC. This sequence encodes CASSKELAGGETQYF.

V is TRBV7-7 and J is TRBJ2-2, with a tentative D call TRBD2 (6 bases). Trimming stripped 5 bases from V and 12 bases from J, with 22 bases between. In germline, CDR1 is SSHAT, CDR2 FNYEAQ (reference sequence). The CDR3 extends over 15 amino acids. The CDR3 coding sequence is TGTGCCAGCAGCAAAGACGGAGGGCCGATGGCGAAGCTGTTTTTT. Translation gives CASSKDGGPMAKLFF.

The J gene is TRBJ2-5, the V gene TRBV4-1, with 13 bases lining up with TRBD2. The J call may be wrong; the DNA end is better matched by TRBJ2-7. The CDR3 covers 17 residues. Germline values: CDR1 MGHRA, CDR2 YSYEKL. The CDR3 DNA sequence: TGCGCCAGCAGCCCGATTGGGACTAGCGGGGTATCCTACGAGCAGTACTTC. Protein product: CASSPIGTSGVSYEQYF.

This chain connects TRBV5-4 to TRBJ1-1; D uncertain. The germline CDR1 and CDR2 sequences are SGHNT and YYREEE (reference sequence). The V gene lost 3 bases and the J gene lost 0 bases, with 9 bases spanning the gap. This CDR3 has 14 residues. The CDR3 sequence is CASSWSALNTEAFF. The CDR3 DNA follows: TGTGCCAGCAGCTGGTCCGCGCTGAACACTGAAGCTTTCTTT.

The chain carries TRBV5-1 and TRBJ2-7, with 9 bases matching TRBD2. The V and J ends lost 4 bases and 0 bases, in that order; junction bases with no gene match: 14. Germline assignment: CDR1 SGHRS and CDR2 YFSETQ. The CDR3 runs 18 residues. CDR3 nucleotides: TGCGCCAGCAGCCTAACTCTGCGGGGACTAGCTAACTCCTACGAGCAGTACTTC. Its protein is CASSLTLRGLANSYEQYF.

This rearrangement joins TRBV6-5 to TRBJ2-7, with 7 nucleotides matching TRBD1. V shed 8 bases and J 7 bases; nucleotides not matched to a gene: 14. This CDR3 spans 14 amino acids. In germline, CDR1 is MNHEY, CDR2 SVGAGI. The CDR3 bases are TGTGCCAGCCAAAGGGGGCCGGGGTCTCGGGAGCAGTACTTC. Translation gives CASQRGPGSREQYF.

V and J are TRBV6-5 and TRBJ1-2; TRBD1 matches at 9 bases. Looked up from germline, CDR1 is MNHEY and CDR2 is SVGAGI. The CDR3 is 14 amino acids. The V and J ends lost 7 bases and 5 bases, in that order; junction bases with no gene match: 8. CDR3 in DNA: TGTGCCAGCACTAGGGGGGGACAGGGATATGGCTACACCTTC. Its translation: CASTRGGQGYGYTF.

The V call is TRBV10-3, the J call TRBJ1-1; D not certain. The CDR3 covers 13 residues. Per the germline V gene, CDR1 is ENHRY and CDR2 is SYGVKD. The V and J ends lost 7 bases and 1 base respectively, with 10 bases between them. The CDR3 reads CAITLHRNTEAFF. CDR3 DNA: TGTGCCATCACCTTACACAGGAACACTGAAGCTTTCTTT.

The rearrangement uses TRBV19 and TRBJ1-1; possibly TRBD1 for D (6 bases). The CDR3 has 13 amino acids. V was trimmed by 5 bases and J by 6 bases, leaving 13 bases between them. Germline values: CDR1 LNHDA, CDR2 SQIVND (reference sequence). CDR3 DNA: TGTGCCAGTAGTCCACGACAGGCCGCTGAAGCTTTCTTT. Its translation is CASSPRQAAEAFF.

The genes are TRBV4-3 and TRBJ2-1; D is unresolved. The germline V gene has CDR1 LGHNA and CDR2 YSLEER. This CDR3 is built from 12 residues. Trimming stripped 0 bases from V and 6 bases from J, with 3 bases between. The CDR3 is CASSQDSNEQFF. CDR3 nucleotides: TGCGCCAGCAGCCAAGATAGCAATGAGCAGTTCTTC.

V is TRBV27 and J is TRBJ2-6; D unresolved. The germline V and J ends were trimmed by 5 bases and 0 bases, with 8 bases remaining between them. Germline V gene data show CDR1 as MNHEY and CDR2 as SMNVEV (reference sequence). This CDR3 contains 15 residues. This chain's CDR3 is CASSPRFSGANVLTF. As DNA, the CDR3 is TGTGCCAGCAGTCCCCGTTTCTCTGGGGCCAACGTCCTGACTTTC. Drawing the rest from reference TRBV27 and TRBJ2-6, the complete variable domain is EAQVTQNPRYLITVTGKKLTVTCSQNMNHEYMSWYRQDPGLGLRQIYYSMNVEVTDKGDVPEGYKVSRKEKRNFPLILESPSPNQTSLYFCASSPRFSGANVLTFGAGSRLTVL.

V usage is TRBV7-9 and J usage is TRBJ1-1; 7 nucleotides match TRBD1. The length of the CDR3 is 15 residues. CDR1 is SEHNR, CDR2 FQNEAQ, per germline (reference sequence). After removal of 2 bases from V and 1 base from J, the junction contained 4 bases not matched to a gene. The CDR3 sequence: CASSLRTGKNTEAFF. CDR3 DNA: TGTGCCAGCAGCTTAAGGACAGGCAAGAACACTGAAGCTTTCTTT.

The chain employs TRBV21-1 and TRBJ2-3; TRBD1 was called by the table and not checked on the DNA. TRBV21-1 is marked as a pseudogene. This CDR3 has 9 amino acids. CDR3 sequence: CAKGATQYF. CDR3 coding DNA: TGTGCCAAAGGGGCTACGCAGTATTTT.

V and J are TRBV6-6 and TRBJ2-1; D might be TRBD2 (5 bases). The V end lost 4 bases, the J end lost 2 bases, and 6 bases lay between the germline ends. CDR1 is MNHNY, CDR2 SVGAGI, per germline (reference sequence). The CDR3 contains 13 residues. The CDR3 protein is CASSSGAYNEQFF. Here the CDR3 DNA reads TGTGCCAGCAGTTCCGGGGCCTACAATGAGCAGTTCTTC.

The chain combines TRBV7-8 with TRBJ2-7; TRBD2 aligns across 7 bases. CDR1 and CDR2 from the germline V gene are SGHVS and FQNEAQ. V dropped 5 bases and J dropped 0; count of bases not matched to a gene: 4. The CDR3 extends over 14 amino acids. The CDR3 sequence: CASSRWTSSYEQYF. CDR3 bases: TGTGCCAGCAGCCGATGGACTAGCTCCTACGAGCAGTACTTC.

This clone was detected once. CDR3 region: CASSQIRDIRDEQFF. The CDR3 coding sequence is TGTGCCAGCAGCCAGATCCGGGACATTCGGGATGAGCAGTTCTTC. The chain joins TRBV7-2 to TRBJ2-1; tentatively, D is TRBD1 (6 bases). Trimming pared 5 bases from V and 8 bases from J, leaving 19 bases between. CDR1 and CDR2 from the germline V gene are SGHTA and FQGNSA. There are 15 residues in the CDR3. Supplemented by reference TRBV7-2 and TRBJ2-1, the full variable domain reads GAGVSQSPSNKVTEKGKDVELRCDPISGHTALYWYRQSLGQGLEFLIYFQGNSAPDKSGLPSDRFSAERTGGSVSTLTIQRTQQEDSAVYLCASSQIRDIRDEQFFGPGTRLTVL.

The rearrangement uses TRBV15 and TRBJ2-5; 10 bases fit TRBD1. The J call may be mistaken, given a closer DNA end match to TRBJ2-7. Germline V gene data show CDR1 as LNHNV and CDR2 as YYDKDF (reference sequence). CDR3 length: 15 residues. In DNA, the CDR3 is TGTGCCACCAGCATTGATAGGACAGGGGGGTACGAGCAGTACTTC. Protein sequence: CATSIDRTGGYEQYF.

Only one count was recorded for this clone. The chain uses TRBV10-3 and TRBJ2-1, with 12 bases identical to TRBD2. The CDR3 has 17 amino acids. With V trimmed by 6 bases and J by 8 bases, 14 bases remained unmatched. The germline gives CDR1 ENHRY, CDR2 SYGVKD. CDR3 coding DNA: TGTGCCATCAGCAAGGACCCACTAGCGGGGGGTAGGGATGAGCAGTTCTTC. This codes for CAISKDPLAGGRDEQFF.

This chain uses TRBV2 with TRBJ2-3; 7 bases are shared with TRBD2. CDR3 size: 15 residues. V lost 4 bases and J lost 3; bases outside the gene matches: 7. Germline values: CDR1 SNHLY, CDR2 FYNNEI. This chain's CDR3 is CASSVARLATDTQYF. The CDR3 nucleotides read TGTGCCAGCAGTGTGGCGAGACTAGCAACAGATACGCAGTATTTT.

The chain recombines TRBV7-8 with TRBJ1-2; 10 nucleotides align to TRBD1. The CDR3 length is 15 residues. Per the germline V gene, CDR1 is SGHVS and CDR2 is FQNEAQ. J was trimmed by 3 bases and V by 4 bases; bases with no gene match: 5. The CDR3 DNA sequence: TGTGCCAGCAGCTCCGGGACAGGGGTCGACTATGGCTACACCTTC. Translation gives CASSSGTGVDYGYTF.

The rearrangement joins TRBV27 to TRBJ1-2; maybe TRBD1 (6 bases). The CDR3 covers 14 residues. CDR1 is MNHEY, CDR2 SMNVEV, per germline (reference sequence). The ends were cut back, 5 bases at V and 4 bases at J, with 14 bases in the middle. The CDR3 region is CASSPAGVVYGYTF. CDR3 nucleotides: TGTGCCAGCAGTCCGGCAGGGGTAGTCTATGGCTACACCTTC.

The chain links TRBV10-3 to TRBJ1-1; no firm D call. Germline CDR1 and CDR2: ENHRY and SYGVKD. Deletions cut 3 bases from V and 6 bases from J, with 11 bases between. This CDR3 has 13 residues. The CDR3 here is CAISDAVRAEAFF. The CDR3 coding sequence is TGTGCCATCAGTGACGCGGTTCGGGCTGAAGCTTTCTTT.

The V and J genes are TRBV7-2 and TRBJ1-2; 8 bases line up with TRBD1. The germline CDR1 and CDR2 sequences are SGHTA and FQGNSA. V was clipped by 7 bases and J by 7 bases; unmatched bases: 8. The CDR3 covers 13 residues. DNA of the CDR3: TGTGCCAGCAACCAGGGGGCAGGGGGTGGCTACACCTTC. Translation: CASNQGAGGGYTF.

This clone was observed a few times. V and J are TRBV14 and TRBJ1-4; D is ambiguous. The CDR3 covers 14 residues. Per germline, CDR1 SGHDN and CDR2 FVKESK. V was trimmed by 4 bases and J by 8 bases, leaving 14 bases between them. The CDR3 DNA is TGTGCCAGCAGCCTTTCGGGTTATGGGGAAAAACTGTTTTTT. Protein sequence: CASSLSGYGEKLFF.

CDR3 region: CASSSPLADSSYEQYF. The CDR3 nucleotides are TGTGCCAGCAGTTCCCCACTAGCGGATAGCTCCTACGAGCAGTACTTC. The chain is built from TRBV6-5 and TRBJ2-7; TRBD2 matches at 8 bases. Germline V gene sequence: CDR1 MNHEY, CDR2 SVGAGI. CDR3 length equals 16 residues. The V and J ends lost 4 bases and 0 bases, in that order; junction bases with no gene match: 8.

The chain links TRBV2 to TRBJ2-7, with TRBD2 matching over 7 bases. Germline V gene lookup returns CDR1 SNHLY and CDR2 FYNNEI. After removal of 8 bases from V and 3 bases from J, the junction contained 7 bases not matched to a gene. This CDR3 is built from 13 residues. This CDR3 reads CASCIGGSYEQYF. The CDR3 DNA reads as TGTGCCAGCTGTATCGGCGGGAGCTACGAGCAGTACTTC.